The rows below give T cell receptor beta chains drawn from one sample of a study of cytomegalovirus exposure and HLA in healthy donors. Sequencing used immunoSEQ multiplex PCR; TCRdb keeps in-frame clones, though not all of them. The table lists roughly 230,000 clones, over 75% of them singletons. The sequenced sample was PBMCs. Receptors originate from a boy aged 5-17 years in good health and CMV-seronegative. Each CDR3 is given with its conserved first and last residue. D genes are given only for firm matches. A clone size is listed for some rows: how often the clone was seen (once, few, many), or a class if it is expanded.

V gene	J gene	D gene	clone size	CDR3 DNA	CDR3 protein
TRBV21-1	TRBJ1-1	-	-	TGTGCCAGCACCGCGCCGGGACACTCGAACACTGAAGCTTTCTTT	CASTAPGHSNTEAFF
TRBV2	TRBJ2-2	TRBD1	-	TGTGCCAGCACCGTAGGGACAGGAGAATTCACCGGGGAGCTGTTTTTT	CASTVGTGEFTGELFF
TRBV7-9	TRBJ2-1	-	-	TGTGCCAGCAGCTCCGGGACTGGGAGCAATGAGCAGTTCTTC	CASSSGTGSNEQFF
TRBV29-1	TRBJ2-3	-	-	TGCAGCGTTGAACCCCAAATCACAGATACGCAGTATTTT	CSVEPQITDTQYF
TRBV7-9	TRBJ1-1	TRBD1	few	TGTGCCAGCAGCTACCGGGACAGGCCTCCCGCGAACACTGAAGCTTTCTTT	CASSYRDRPPANTEAFF
TRBV7-2	TRBJ2-7	TRBD1	-	TGTGCCAGCAGCTTAGCCCGGACAGGGTACGAGCAGTACTTC	CASSLARTGYEQYF
TRBV7-8	TRBJ2-2	-	-	TGTGCCAGCAGCTCCAATTTACTAGATTTTCACACCGGGGAGCTGTTTTTT	CASSSNLLDFHTGELFF
TRBV9	TRBJ1-1	-	-	TGTGCCAGCAGCCCCATGGCCAGGAAGGACACTGAAGCTTTCTTT	CASSPMARKDTEAFF
TRBV6-4	TRBJ2-3	TRBD2	few	TGTGCCAGCAGTGAAGGGACTAGCGGCACAGATACGCAGTATTTT	CASSEGTSGTDTQYF
TRBV7-9	TRBJ2-5	TRBD1	-	TGTGCCAGCAGCTTAACGACAGGGGGCTGGGGAGAGACCCAGTACTTC	CASSLTTGGWGETQYF
TRBV9	TRBJ1-2	-	-	TGTGCCAGCAGCGAAGTTCGGTCAGATCGACTCTATGGCTACACCTTC	CASSEVRSDRLYGYTF
TRBV30	TRBJ1-1	-	once	TGTGCCTGGAGCCTCGGAGGACTGCTGAAGGCTTTCTTT	CAWSLGGLLKAFF
TRBV5-1	TRBJ1-4	TRBD1	-	TGCGCCAGCAGCACTACAGGGGGCATCGGGGAAAAACTGTTTTTT	CASSTTGGIGEKLFF